This TCR beta chain was recovered during a study of Graves' ophthalmopathy and Graves' hyperthyroidism. RNA transcripts served as template for amplifying TCR beta CDR3 sequences. HTBI primers were used in a first-round RT-PCR, which preceded a second-round multiplex PCR. TCRdb processed the multiplex PCR reads anew with MiXCR; each CDR3 protein has one entry. Among about 1.2 million distinct CDR3 sequences, about 38% were seen once, and the ten largest hold over 8.5%. Trimming removed 2 bases from V and 5 bases from J; junction bases left unmatched: 9. This CDR3 has 15 residues. Germline loops: CDR1 MNHEY, CDR2 SMNVEV (reference sequence).

The receptor was derived from an adult man with Graves' hyperthyroidism. Input material: peripheral blood or thyroid tissue (not recorded which). The chain is built from TRBV27 and TRBJ2-7; the match to TRBD2 covers 7 bases. The CDR3, as DNA: TGTGCCAGCAGTTTAGGGGAGGGAGGGCCTGACGAGCAGTACTTC. The encoded protein is CASSLGEGGPDEQYF.